This T cell receptor (beta chain) is from a study of T cell repertoires in cytomegalovirus infection. The wider study: Public signatures in TCR beta pointed to CMV infection and matching HLA type. Study-level findings and limits: The study found HLA-C-restricted CMV-specific TCR beta clonotypes dominating the ex vivo response. Cumulative frequency (of public TCR beta family members) identified carriers of CMV plus the relevant HLA.

TCRdb re-called the reads with MiXCR, one entry per CDR3 protein. The table has approximately 590,000 distinct CDR3 sequences, almost 40% seen once; the top ten hold 48%. Worth noting for this clonotype: The antigen is undetermined.

The CDR3 covers 15 residues. From germline, CDR1 is DFQATT and CDR2 SNEGSKA (reference sequence). After removal of 1 base from V and 7 bases from J, the junction contained 4 bases not matched to a gene. This rearrangement joins TRBV20-1 to TRBJ2-1; 13 bases line up with TRBD2. This TCR came from a human donor in good health (CMV status not recorded). Some clones in this sample may be carry-over from other donors' samples. The sample was cultured PBMCs, taken from culture after CMV antigen stimulation. The CDR3 DNA sequence: TGCAGTGCTAGAGGGACTAGCGGGAGCGGGAATGAGCAGTTCTTC. Protein product: CSARGTSGSGNEQFF.